Detailed here is one T cell receptor beta chain. What it recognizes is unknown. The repertoire was sequenced with immunoSEQ multiplex PCR; TCRdb's copy has only in-frame clones and lacks some. The sample has around 2,000,000 clones, 90% to 95% seen once; the top ten hold 1.5% to 2%. The data derive from a study of shared clonotypes between healthy human individuals. Study-wide context: Aged 18 to 49, the donors were a couple of women and three men. CD4 naive and CD4 memory each took three plates per donor, while CD8 naive took two and CD8 memory one. Findings and caveats of the study: Naive subsets generally had larger estimated richness than memory subsets. Sharing across four donors was seen in around 5% of naive CD4 clonotypes.

The CDR3 consists of 12 residues. The V end lost 5 bases, the J end lost 2 bases, and 7 bases lay between the germline ends. The germline V gene encodes CDR1 SGHDN and CDR2 FVKESK. Naivety among CD8 cells was defined by CD45RO negativity and positive CCR7 selection, thereby excluding terminally differentiated effector memory CD45RA+ cells. Sequencing used naive CD8+ T cells from PBMCs. The chain couples TRBV14 to TRBJ2-7; D not resolved. The clonotype originates from a man between 18 and 35 years old in good health. Some clones in this sample may be carry-over from other donors' samples. This CDR3 reads CASSFRAYEQYF. The CDR3 DNA follows: TGTGCCAGCAGCTTTAGGGCCTACGAGCAGTACTTC.